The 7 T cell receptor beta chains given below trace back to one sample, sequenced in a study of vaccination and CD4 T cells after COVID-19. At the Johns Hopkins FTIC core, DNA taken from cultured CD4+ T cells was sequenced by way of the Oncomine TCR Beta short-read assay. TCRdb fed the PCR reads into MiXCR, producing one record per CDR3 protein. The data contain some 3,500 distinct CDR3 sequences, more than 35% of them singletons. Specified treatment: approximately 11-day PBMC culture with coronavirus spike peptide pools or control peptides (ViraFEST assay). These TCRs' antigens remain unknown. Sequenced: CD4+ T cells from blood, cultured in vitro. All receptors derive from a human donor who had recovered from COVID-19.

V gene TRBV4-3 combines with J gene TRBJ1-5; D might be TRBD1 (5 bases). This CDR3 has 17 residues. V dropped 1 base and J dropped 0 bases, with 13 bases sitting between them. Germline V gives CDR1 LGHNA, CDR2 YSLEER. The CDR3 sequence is CASSQGRGAYSNQPQHF. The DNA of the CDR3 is TGCGCCAGCAGCCAAGGCCGGGGCGCATATAGCAATCAGCCCCAGCATTTT.

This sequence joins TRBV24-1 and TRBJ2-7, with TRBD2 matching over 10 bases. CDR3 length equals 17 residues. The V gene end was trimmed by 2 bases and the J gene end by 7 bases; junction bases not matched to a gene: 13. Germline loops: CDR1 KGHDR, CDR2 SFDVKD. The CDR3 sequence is CATSDSNILAGAGEQYF. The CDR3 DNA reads TGTGCCACCAGTGATTCGAACATTCTAGCGGGAGCGGGGGAGCAGTACTTC.

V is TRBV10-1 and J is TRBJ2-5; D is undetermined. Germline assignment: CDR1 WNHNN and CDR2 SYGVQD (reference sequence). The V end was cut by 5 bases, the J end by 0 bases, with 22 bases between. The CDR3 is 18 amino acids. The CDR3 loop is CASSPWKRPESDQETQYF. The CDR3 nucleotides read TGCGCCAGCAGTCCCTGGAAGCGACCGGAGTCCGACCAAGAGACCCAGTACTTC.

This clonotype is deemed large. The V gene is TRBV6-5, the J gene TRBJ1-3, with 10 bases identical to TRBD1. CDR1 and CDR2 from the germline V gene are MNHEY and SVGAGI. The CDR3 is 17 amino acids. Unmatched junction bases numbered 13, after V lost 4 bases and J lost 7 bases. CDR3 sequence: CASSSLGQGTRGNTIYF. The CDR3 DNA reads TGTGCCAGCAGTTCCCTGGGACAGGGGACTCGGGGCAACACCATATATTTT.

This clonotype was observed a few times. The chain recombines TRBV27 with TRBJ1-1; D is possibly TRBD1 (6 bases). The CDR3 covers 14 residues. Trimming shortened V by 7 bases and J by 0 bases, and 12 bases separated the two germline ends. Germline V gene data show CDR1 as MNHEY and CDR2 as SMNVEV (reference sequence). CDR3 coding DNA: TGTGCCAGCATTGGACAGACTATGAACACTGAAGCTTTCTTT. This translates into CASIGQTMNTEAFF.

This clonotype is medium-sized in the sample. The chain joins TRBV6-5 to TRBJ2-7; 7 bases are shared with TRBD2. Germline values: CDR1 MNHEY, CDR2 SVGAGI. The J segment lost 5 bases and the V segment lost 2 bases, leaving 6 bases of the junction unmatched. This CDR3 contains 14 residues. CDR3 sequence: CASSYGRESDEQYF. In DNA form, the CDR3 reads TGTGCCAGCAGTTACGGGAGGGAATCTGACGAGCAGTACTTC.

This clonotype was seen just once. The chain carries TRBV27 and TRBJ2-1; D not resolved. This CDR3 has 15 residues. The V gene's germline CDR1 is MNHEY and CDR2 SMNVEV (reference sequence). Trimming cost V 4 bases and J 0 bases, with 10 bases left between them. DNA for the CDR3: TGTGCCAGCAGTTCGTGGATAAGCTCCTACAATGAGCAGTTCTTC. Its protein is CASSSWISSYNEQFF.